The 3 T cell receptor beta chains below come from one sample, sequenced in a study of cytomegalovirus exposure and HLA in healthy donors. Both 60 Vbeta primers and 13 Jbeta primers went into the PCR. Sequenced by immunoSEQ multiplex PCR; TCRdb stores in-frame clones only, minus some. The sample holds roughly 93,000 clones, roughly 82% seen once. Sequencing was done on a sample of PBMCs. The receptor set was obtained from a human donor in good health.

The chain recombines TRBV6-1 with TRBJ1-2; 8 bases line up with TRBD1. The CDR3 has 14 amino acids. V dropped 1 base and J dropped 10; count of bases not matched to a gene: 8. Germline V gene data show CDR1 as MNHNS and CDR2 as SASEGT. DNA for the CDR3: TGTGCCAGCAGTGAAGGCATGAGACAGGGGTTCTACACCTTC. It is translated as CASSEGMRQGFYTF.

The genes are TRBV6-1 and TRBJ2-7; 7 nucleotides agree with TRBD2. Germline V CDR1 and CDR2: MNHNS, SASEGT. With V trimmed by 3 bases and J by 9 bases, 11 bases remained unmatched. The CDR3 length is 14 residues. CDR3 nucleotides: TGTGCCAGCAGTGATGTTCTAGCGGTGGGCCTGCAGTACTTC. This gives the protein CASSDVLAVGLQYF.

This clone was detected a few times. The V and J genes are TRBV25-1 and TRBJ1-2; D might be TRBD1 (5 bases). The CDR3 is made up of 11 amino acids. CDR1 MGHDK and CDR2 SYGVNS come from the germline V gene. V shed 7 bases and J shed 8 bases, with 11 bases lying between them. The CDR3 DNA follows: TGTGCCAGCAATCAGGGTTACGGCTACACCTTC. It codes for CASNQGYGYTF.